A selection of T cell receptor beta chains follows, all from one sample in a study of cytomegalovirus exposure and HLA in healthy donors. Sequenced by immunoSEQ multiplex PCR; TCRdb stores in-frame clones only, minus some. The sample includes approximately 200,000 clones, 75% to 90% of them seen just once. The sample taken for sequencing was PBMCs. The receptors here all came from a woman aged 50 to 60 in good health and CMV-seropositive. The CDR3 runs from the conserved cysteine through the conserved F or W. Each record gives: J gene, V gene, CDR3 length, clone size, D gene, CDR3 protein, CDR3 DNA. The D gene is left open where the match is weak. Some rows mark clone size as missing; the rest say once, few, many or name a class of expanded clone.

J gene: TRBJ1-6; V gene: TRBV27; CDR3 length: 14; clone size: NA; D gene: NA; CDR3 protein: CASSLGVLNSPLHF; CDR3 DNA: TGTGCCAGCAGTTTAGGAGTTCTGAATTCACCCCTCCACTTT
J gene: TRBJ2-2; V gene: TRBV7-2; CDR3 length: 17; clone size: NA; D gene: NA; CDR3 protein: CASSSRAGAGYTGELFF; CDR3 DNA: TGTGCCAGCAGCTCAAGGGCTGGGGCTGGATACACCGGGGAGCTGTTTTTT
J gene: TRBJ2-7; V gene: TRBV11-3; CDR3 length: 12; clone size: NA; D gene: NA; CDR3 protein: CASSRGDYEQYF; CDR3 DNA: TGTGCCAGCTCCCGGGGAGATTACGAGCAGTACTTC
J gene: TRBJ2-4; V gene: TRBV18; CDR3 length: 13; clone size: NA; D gene: TRBD1; CDR3 protein: CASSAGQGDIQYF; CDR3 DNA: TGTGCCAGCTCGGCGGGACAGGGAGACATTCAGTACTTC
J gene: TRBJ2-2; V gene: TRBV5-1; CDR3 length: 15; clone size: NA; D gene: TRBD1; CDR3 protein: CASSLGTGSTGELFF; CDR3 DNA: TGCGCCAGCAGCCTGGGGACAGGGAGTACCGGGGAGCTGTTTTTT
J gene: TRBJ2-7; V gene: TRBV7-9; CDR3 length: 19; clone size: once; D gene: TRBD1; CDR3 protein: CASSLAEHRIGTVAYEQYF; CDR3 DNA: TGTGCCAGCAGCTTAGCGGAGCATCGAATAGGGACAGTAGCCTACGAGCAGTACTTC
J gene: TRBJ2-4; V gene: TRBV7-2; CDR3 length: 13; clone size: NA; D gene: NA; CDR3 protein: CASSSRSGNSQYF; CDR3 DNA: TGTGCCAGCAGCTCCCGCTCAGGAAACAGTCAGTACTTC
J gene: TRBJ2-7; V gene: TRBV4-3; CDR3 length: 16; clone size: NA; D gene: TRBD1; CDR3 protein: CASSQVAGQGAYEQYF; CDR3 DNA: TGCGCCAGCAGCCAAGTAGCGGGACAGGGGGCCTACGAGCAGTACTTC
J gene: TRBJ1-5; V gene: TRBV5-1; CDR3 length: 14; clone size: NA; D gene: NA; CDR3 protein: CASSLGGLGQPQHF; CDR3 DNA: TGCGCCAGCAGCCTAGGAGGGTTGGGGCAGCCCCAGCATTTT
J gene: TRBJ2-3; V gene: TRBV20-1; CDR3 length: 11; clone size: once; D gene: NA; CDR3 protein: CSAEGAPTQYF; CDR3 DNA: TGCAGTGCTGAGGGCGCTCCTACGCAGTATTTT
J gene: TRBJ1-1; V gene: TRBV15; CDR3 length: 13; clone size: NA; D gene: NA; CDR3 protein: CATSRDGNTEAFF; CDR3 DNA: TGTGCCACCAGCAGAGACGGGAACACTGAAGCTTTCTTT
J gene: TRBJ1-2; V gene: TRBV5-4; CDR3 length: 14; clone size: NA; D gene: NA; CDR3 protein: CASWRPGWDYGYTF; CDR3 DNA: TGTGCCAGCTGGCGCCCAGGGTGGGACTATGGCTACACCTTC
J gene: TRBJ2-5; V gene: TRBV2; CDR3 length: 13; clone size: NA; D gene: TRBD1; CDR3 protein: CASRSRGLETQYF; CDR3 DNA: TGTGCCAGCAGGAGCAGGGGGTTGGAGACCCAGTACTTC
J gene: TRBJ2-5; V gene: TRBV29-1; CDR3 length: 14; clone size: NA; D gene: NA; CDR3 protein: CSVEGEAGSETQYF; CDR3 DNA: TGCAGCGTTGAAGGCGAAGCAGGGTCCGAGACCCAGTACTTC
J gene: TRBJ2-1; V gene: TRBV11-3; CDR3 length: 14; clone size: NA; D gene: TRBD1; CDR3 protein: CASSLGQGINEQFF; CDR3 DNA: TGTGCCAGCAGCTTAGGACAGGGAATCAATGAGCAGTTCTTC
J gene: TRBJ1-2; V gene: TRBV6-1; CDR3 length: 17; clone size: few; D gene: TRBD1; CDR3 protein: CASSGNRGRAASYGYTF; CDR3 DNA: TGTGCCAGCAGTGGGAACAGGGGACGCGCGGCTAGCTATGGCTACACCTTC
J gene: TRBJ1-3; V gene: TRBV6-5; CDR3 length: 14; clone size: few; D gene: NA; CDR3 protein: CASSYEGSRNTIYF; CDR3 DNA: TGTGCCAGCAGTTACGAGGGATCCCGAAACACCATATATTTT
J gene: TRBJ2-1; V gene: TRBV6-1; CDR3 length: 17; clone size: NA; D gene: TRBD1; CDR3 protein: CASSEAGDRGLWDEQFF; CDR3 DNA: TGTGCCAGCAGTGAAGCGGGGGACAGGGGTCTATGGGATGAGCAGTTCTTC
J gene: TRBJ2-7; V gene: TRBV7-2; CDR3 length: 14; clone size: NA; D gene: NA; CDR3 protein: CASSPTGGPYEQYF; CDR3 DNA: TGTGCCAGCAGCCCTACCGGGGGACCCTACGAGCAGTACTTC
J gene: TRBJ1-5; V gene: TRBV28; CDR3 length: 19; clone size: NA; D gene: NA; CDR3 protein: CASSLRDAQGLWDNQPQHF; CDR3 DNA: TGTGCCAGCAGTTTGCGAGATGCACAGGGATTGTGGGACAATCAGCCCCAGCATTTT
J gene: TRBJ2-5; V gene: TRBV28; CDR3 length: 13; clone size: NA; D gene: NA; CDR3 protein: CASSVQPRETQYF; CDR3 DNA: TGTGCCAGCAGTGTACAGCCTCGGGAGACCCAGTACTTC
J gene: TRBJ2-1; V gene: TRBV27; CDR3 length: 15; clone size: NA; D gene: TRBD1; CDR3 protein: CASRPRDSNYNEQFF; CDR3 DNA: TGTGCCAGCAGACCAAGGGACAGCAACTACAATGAGCAGTTCTTC
J gene: TRBJ2-7; V gene: TRBV28; CDR3 length: 15; clone size: NA; D gene: NA; CDR3 protein: CASTGGQGAPYEQYF; CDR3 DNA: TGTGCCAGCACCGGGGGTCAAGGGGCCCCCTACGAGCAGTACTTC
J gene: TRBJ2-7; V gene: TRBV6-6; CDR3 length: 16; clone size: NA; D gene: NA; CDR3 protein: CASSYSFRDKTYEQYF; CDR3 DNA: TGTGCCAGCAGTTACTCGTTCCGGGACAAGACCTACGAGCAGTACTTC